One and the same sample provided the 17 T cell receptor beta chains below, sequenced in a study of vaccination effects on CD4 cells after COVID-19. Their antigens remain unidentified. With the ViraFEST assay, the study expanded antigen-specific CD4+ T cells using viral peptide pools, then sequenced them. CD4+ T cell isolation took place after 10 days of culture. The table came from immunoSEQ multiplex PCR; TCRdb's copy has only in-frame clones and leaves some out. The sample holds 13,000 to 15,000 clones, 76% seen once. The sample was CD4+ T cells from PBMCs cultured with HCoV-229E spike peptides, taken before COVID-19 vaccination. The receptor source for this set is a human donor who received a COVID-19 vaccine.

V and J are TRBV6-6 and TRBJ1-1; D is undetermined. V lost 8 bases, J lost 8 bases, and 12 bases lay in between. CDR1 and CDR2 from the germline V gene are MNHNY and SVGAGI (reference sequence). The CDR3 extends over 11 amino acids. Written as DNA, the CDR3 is TGTGCCAGCTCGAGGAGGGAGGAAGCTTTCTTT. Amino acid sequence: CASSRREEAFF.

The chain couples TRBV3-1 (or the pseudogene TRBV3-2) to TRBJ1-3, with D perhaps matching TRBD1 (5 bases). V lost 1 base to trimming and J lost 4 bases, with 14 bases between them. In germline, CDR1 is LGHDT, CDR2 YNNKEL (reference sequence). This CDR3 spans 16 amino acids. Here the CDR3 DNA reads TGTGCCAGCAGCCAAGTAAGCGGGGCGCCGGGAAACACCATATATTTT. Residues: CASSQVSGAPGNTIYF.

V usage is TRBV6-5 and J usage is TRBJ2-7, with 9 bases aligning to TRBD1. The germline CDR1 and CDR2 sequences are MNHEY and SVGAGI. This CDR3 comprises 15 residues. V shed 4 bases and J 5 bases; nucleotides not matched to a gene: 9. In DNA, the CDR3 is TGTGCCAGCAGTTCGCCGGGACAGGGACGGAACGAGCAGTACTTC. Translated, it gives CASSSPGQGRNEQYF.

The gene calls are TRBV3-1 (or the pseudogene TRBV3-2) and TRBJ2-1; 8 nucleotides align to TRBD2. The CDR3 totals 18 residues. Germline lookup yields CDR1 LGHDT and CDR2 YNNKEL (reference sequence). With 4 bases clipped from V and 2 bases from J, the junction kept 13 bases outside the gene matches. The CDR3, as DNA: TGTGCCAGCAGCCTCCAGCGGATCTCCGGGAGGGCCTACAATGAGCAGTTCTTC. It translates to CASSLQRISGRAYNEQFF.

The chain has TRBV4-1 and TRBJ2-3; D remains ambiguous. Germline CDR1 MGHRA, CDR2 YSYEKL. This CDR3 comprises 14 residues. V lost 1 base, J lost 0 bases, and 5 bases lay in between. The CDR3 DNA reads TGCGCCAGCAGCCAAGCCCCTAGCACAGATACGCAGTATTTT. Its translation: CASSQAPSTDTQYF.

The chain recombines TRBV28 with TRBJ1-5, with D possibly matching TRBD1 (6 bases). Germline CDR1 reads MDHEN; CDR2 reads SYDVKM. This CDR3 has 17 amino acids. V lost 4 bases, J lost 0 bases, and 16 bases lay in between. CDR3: CASSSIRNRASNQPQHF. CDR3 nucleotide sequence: TGTGCCAGCAGTTCTATCCGAAACAGGGCTAGCAATCAGCCCCAGCATTTT.

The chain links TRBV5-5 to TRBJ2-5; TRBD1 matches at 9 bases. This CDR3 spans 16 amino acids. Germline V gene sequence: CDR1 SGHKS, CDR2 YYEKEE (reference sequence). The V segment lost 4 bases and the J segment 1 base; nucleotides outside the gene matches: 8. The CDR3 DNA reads TGTGCCAGCAGCGAAAGGGACAGGGTAATCCAAGAGACCCAGTACTTC. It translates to CASSERDRVIQETQYF.

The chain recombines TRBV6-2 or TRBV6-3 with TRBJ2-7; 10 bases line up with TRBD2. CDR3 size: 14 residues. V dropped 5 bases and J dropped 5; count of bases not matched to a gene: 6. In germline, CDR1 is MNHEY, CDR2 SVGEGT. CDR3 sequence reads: CASSHSGGKNEQYF. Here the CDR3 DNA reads TGTGCCAGCAGTCATAGCGGGGGGAAAAACGAGCAGTACTTC.

CDR3 region: CSASGGYSNYEQYF. The CDR3 nucleotides read TGCAGTGCTAGTGGGGGGTACTCTAACTACGAGCAGTACTTC. The chain is built from TRBV20-1 and TRBJ2-7; tentatively, D is TRBD2 (6 bases). The CDR3 spans 14 residues. The ends were cut back, 3 bases at V and 3 bases at J, with 15 bases in the middle. The V gene's germline CDR1 is DFQATT and CDR2 SNEGSKA (reference sequence).

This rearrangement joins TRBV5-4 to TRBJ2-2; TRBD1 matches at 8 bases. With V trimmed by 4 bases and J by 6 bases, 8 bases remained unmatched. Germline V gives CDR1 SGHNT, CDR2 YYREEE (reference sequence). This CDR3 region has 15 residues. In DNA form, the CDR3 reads TGTGCCAGCAGCGCGGGACAGGTTTTGGCCGGGGAGCTGTTTTTT. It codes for CASSAGQVLAGELFF.

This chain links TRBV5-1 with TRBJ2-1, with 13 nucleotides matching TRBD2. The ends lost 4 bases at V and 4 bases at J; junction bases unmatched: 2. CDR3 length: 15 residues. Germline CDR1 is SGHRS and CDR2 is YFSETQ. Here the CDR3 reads CASSPGLAGYNEQFF. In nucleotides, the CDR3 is TGCGCCAGCAGCCCGGGACTAGCGGGGTACAATGAGCAGTTCTTC.

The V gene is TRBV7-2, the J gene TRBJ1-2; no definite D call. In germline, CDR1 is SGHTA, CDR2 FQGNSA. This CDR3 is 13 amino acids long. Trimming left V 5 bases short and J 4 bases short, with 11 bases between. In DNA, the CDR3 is TGTGCCAGCAGCCCGATTTCCTCCTATGGCTACACCTTC. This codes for CASSPISSYGYTF.

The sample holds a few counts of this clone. The CDR3 DNA reads TGTGCCAGCTCCGCGTCGGACAGCTATGGCTACACCTTC. Translation: CASSASDSYGYTF. The rearrangement links TRBV18 to TRBJ1-2; perhaps TRBD1 as D (6 bases). This CDR3 is 13 amino acids long. Trimming took 6 bases from V and 4 from J, leaving 12 bases between them. Germline V lookup: CDR1 KGHSH, CDR2 LQKENI.

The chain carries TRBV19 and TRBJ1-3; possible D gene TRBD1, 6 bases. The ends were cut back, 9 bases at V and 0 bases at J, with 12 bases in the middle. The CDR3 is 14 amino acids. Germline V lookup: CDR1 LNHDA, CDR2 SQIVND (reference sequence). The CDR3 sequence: CASRRQDSGNTIYF. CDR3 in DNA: TGTGCCAGCAGAAGACAGGACTCTGGAAACACCATATATTTT.

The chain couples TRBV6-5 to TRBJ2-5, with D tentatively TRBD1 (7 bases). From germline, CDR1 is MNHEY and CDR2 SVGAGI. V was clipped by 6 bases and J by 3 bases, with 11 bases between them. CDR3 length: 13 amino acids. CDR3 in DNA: TGTGCCAGCAGGGAGGGGGCCAAAGAGACCCAGTACTTC. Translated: CASREGAKETQYF.

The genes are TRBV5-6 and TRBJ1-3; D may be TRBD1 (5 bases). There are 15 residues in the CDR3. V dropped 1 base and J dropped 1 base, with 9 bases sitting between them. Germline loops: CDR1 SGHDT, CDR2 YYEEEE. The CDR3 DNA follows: TGTGCCAGCAGCTTGCGGGGGTATTCTGGAAACACCATATATTTT. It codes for CASSLRGYSGNTIYF.

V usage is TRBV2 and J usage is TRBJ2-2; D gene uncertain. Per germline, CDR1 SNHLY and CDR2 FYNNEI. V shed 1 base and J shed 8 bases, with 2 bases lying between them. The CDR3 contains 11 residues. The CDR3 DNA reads TGTGCCAGCAGTGAAGTAGGGGAGCTGTTTTTT. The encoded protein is CASSEVGELFF.